These 25 T cell receptor beta chains were sequenced from one sample in a study of T cell repertoires in cytomegalovirus infection. These TCRs are of unknown antigen specificity. TCRdb re-called the reads with MiXCR, one entry per CDR3 protein. Of some 130,000 distinct CDR3 sequences detected, more than 30% appear once; the ten largest clones hold 45% to 60%. The material sequenced was CD8+ T cells from cultured PBMCs, taken from culture after CMV antigen stimulation. All receptors derive from a human donor in good health (CMV status not recorded). Some clones in this sample may be carry-over from other donors' samples.

In its sample, this clonotype was seen a few times. The V call is TRBV2, the J call TRBJ1-1, with a tentative D call TRBD1 (5 bases). Germline loops: CDR1 SNHLY, CDR2 FYNNEI. V was clipped by 4 bases and J by 5 bases, with 8 bases between them. This CDR3 spans 12 amino acids. The CDR3 region has the DNA TGTGCCAGCAGTGCACCAGGGACTGAAGCTTTCTTT. Amino acid sequence: CASSAPGTEAFF. Variable domain in full (rest from reference TRBV2 and TRBJ1-1): EPEVTQTPSHQVTQMGQEVILRCVPISNHLYFYWYRQILGQKVEFLVSFYNNEISEKSEIFDDQFSVERPDGSNFTLKIRSTKLEDSAMYFCASSAPGTEAFFGQGTRLTVV.

This CDR3 reads CASSLIGTGLSGELFF. The CDR3 DNA follows: TGTGCCAGCAGTTTAATCGGGACAGGTTTATCCGGGGAGCTGTTTTTT. The chain is built from TRBV28 and TRBJ2-2, with 8 positions matching TRBD1. Trimming removed 2 bases from V and 6 bases from J; junction bases left unmatched: 8. The germline CDR1 and CDR2 sequences are MDHEN and SYDVKM. CDR3 length: 16 residues.

The V call is TRBV7-9, the J call TRBJ1-1, with D perhaps TRBD1 (5 bases). The V end lost 1 base, the J end lost 4 bases, and 13 bases lay between the germline ends. The CDR3 sequence is 15 residues long. Germline V lookup: CDR1 SEHNR, CDR2 FQNEAQ (reference sequence). For the CDR3, the DNA is TGTGCCAGCAGCTTAGGGGGGGGATCGGGCACTGAAGCTTTCTTT. Its protein is CASSLGGGSGTEAFF.

The chain recombines TRBV19 with TRBJ1-2; 8 bases fit TRBD1. The V gene end was trimmed by 1 base and the J gene end by 8 bases; junction bases not matched to a gene: 15. The CDR3 has 17 residues. Germline V gene data show CDR1 as LNHDA and CDR2 as SQIVND (reference sequence). CDR3 sequence: CASSIAPFGQGAKGYTF. The CDR3 DNA follows: TGTGCCAGTAGTATAGCCCCGTTCGGGCAGGGGGCTAAAGGCTACACCTTC.

This clonotype occurred a few times. The chain has TRBV2 and TRBJ1-5, with D perhaps matching TRBD1 (6 bases). The germline V gene has CDR1 SNHLY and CDR2 FYNNEI. V lost 0 bases, J lost 0 bases, and 12 bases lay in between. CDR3 length: 17 residues. The chain's CDR3 is CASSEAGTLTSNQPQHF. DNA for the CDR3: TGTGCCAGCAGTGAAGCGGGGACACTGACTAGCAATCAGCCCCAGCATTTT.

The chain carries TRBV4-3 and TRBJ1-1; 7 bases fit TRBD1. The V gene's germline CDR1 is LGHNA and CDR2 YSLEER. There are 14 residues in the CDR3. V gave up 4 bases and J gave up 7 bases; unmatched junction bases: 9. CDR3 nucleotides: TGCGCCAGCAGCCTACAGGGGTCGAGTATTGAAGCTTTCTTT. Its protein is CASSLQGSSIEAFF.

This clonotype was counted once. The chain carries TRBV19 and TRBJ1-5, with 7 bases aligning to TRBD1. V dropped 11 bases and J dropped 2; count of bases not matched to a gene: 3. The germline gives CDR1 LNHDA, CDR2 SQIVND (reference sequence). CDR3 length: 12 residues. CDR3 residues: CAVTGGNQPQHF. The DNA for the CDR3 is TGTGCCGTAACAGGGGGCAATCAGCCCCAGCATTTT.

The chain combines TRBV6-1 with TRBJ2-2, with D possibly matching TRBD1 (5 bases). The CDR3 loop spans 14 amino acids. The V and J ends lost 5 bases and 2 bases respectively, with 9 bases between them. From germline, CDR1 is MNHNS and CDR2 SASEGT. The CDR3 sequence: CASSPRGNTGELFF. The CDR3, as DNA: TGTGCCAGCAGTCCAAGGGGAAACACCGGGGAGCTGTTTTTT.

V and J are TRBV7-6 and TRBJ2-7; D unresolved. The CDR3 runs to 13 residues. Germline V gene sequence: CDR1 SGHVS, CDR2 FNYEAQ. V lost 5 bases and J 2 bases, leaving 10 bases between the germline ends. The CDR3 loop is CASSPGGTYEQYF. The CDR3 DNA reads as TGTGCCAGCAGCCCCGGTGGGACCTACGAGCAGTACTTC.

The chain uses TRBV7-6 and TRBJ2-2; 10 bases agree with TRBD1. Per germline, CDR1 SGHVS and CDR2 FNYEAQ. The CDR3 runs 15 residues. V trimming: 5 bases; J trimming: 3 bases; junction bases outside the gene matches: 3. CDR3 bases: TGTGCCAGCAGCCCCGGGACAGGGGACACCGGGGAGCTGTTTTTT. Protein: CASSPGTGDTGELFF.

In its sample, this clonotype was seen a few times. The chain combines TRBV6-1 with TRBJ2-2, with D unclear. This CDR3 spans 16 amino acids. Trimming took 3 bases from V and 4 from J, leaving 15 bases between them. From germline, CDR1 is MNHNS and CDR2 SASEGT. The CDR3 DNA follows: TGTGCCAGCAGTGACCCCCTAGTGCGCGGCACCGGGGAGCTGTTTTTT. It is translated as CASSDPLVRGTGELFF.

The rearrangement uses TRBV4-1 and TRBJ1-5; 7 bases agree with TRBD1. The CDR3 spans 15 residues. With 3 bases clipped from V and 1 base from J, the junction kept 3 bases outside the gene matches. Per germline, CDR1 MGHRA and CDR2 YSYEKL. The CDR3 here is CASSHTGVSNQPQHF. Written as DNA, the CDR3 is TGCGCCAGCAGCCATACAGGGGTGAGCAATCAGCCCCAGCATTTT.

This clonotype has just a few counts. This chain links TRBV14 with TRBJ2-7, with D tentatively TRBD1 (6 bases). Germline CDR1 and CDR2: SGHDN and FVKESK. The CDR3 has 15 residues. Trimming stripped 4 bases from V and 5 bases from J, with 18 bases between. DNA for the CDR3: TGTGCCAGCAGCCCTCGGTCCGAGGGGGTTAACGAGCAGTACTTC. Translating gives CASSPRSEGVNEQYF.

The chain is built from TRBV14 and TRBJ1-2; D is unclear. CDR3 length equals 13 residues. Germline CDR1 and CDR2: SGHDN and FVKESK. The V end was cut by 3 bases, the J end by 4 bases, with 9 bases between. For the CDR3, the DNA is TGTGCCAGCAGCCAGTGGGGTAGCTATGGCTACACCTTC. Residues: CASSQWGSYGYTF.

The genes are TRBV28 and TRBJ1-5; D is unresolved. V lost 2 bases and J 9 bases, leaving 14 bases between the germline ends. Germline values: CDR1 MDHEN, CDR2 SYDVKM. The CDR3 covers 14 residues. CDR3 coding DNA: TGTGCCAGCAGTTTAATGGACTTAGGGTGGCCCCAGCATTTT. This encodes CASSLMDLGWPQHF.

This clonotype was observed a single time. This chain links TRBV27 with TRBJ1-3, with 8 bases matching TRBD1. The CDR3 covers 15 residues. Per the germline V gene, CDR1 is MNHEY and CDR2 is SMNVEV (reference sequence). The trim removed 5 bases at V and 3 bases at J, leaving 6 bases unmatched. The CDR3 coding sequence is TGTGCCAGCAGTCCCCTGACAGGGGTTGGAAACACCATATATTTT. Encoded protein: CASSPLTGVGNTIYF.

This clonotype showed up just a few times. The V call is TRBV24-1, the J call TRBJ2-3; the match to TRBD2 covers 8 bases. From germline, CDR1 is KGHDR and CDR2 SFDVKD. J lost 6 bases, V lost 9 bases, and 16 bases had no gene match. This CDR3 has 16 residues. DNA for the CDR3: TGTGCCACCGAGGAGGACCAGACCGGGGGGGCGGATACGCAGTATTTT. This encodes CATEEDQTGGADTQYF.

At least ten counts were recorded for this clonotype. This sequence joins TRBV6-5 and TRBJ1-5, with D unclear. Trimming shortened V by 0 bases and J by 4 bases, and 10 bases separated the two germline ends. The CDR3 runs to 15 residues. The germline gives CDR1 MNHEY, CDR2 SVGAGI. The CDR3, as DNA: TGTGCCAGCAGTTACTCGTCAGGCAGTAATCAGCCCCAGCATTTT. This codes for CASSYSSGSNQPQHF.

The chain carries TRBV20-1 and TRBJ2-1; D might be TRBD2 (6 bases). V was clipped by 4 bases and J by 2 bases, with 12 bases between them. Germline-derived CDR1 and CDR2 are DFQATT and SNEGSKA (reference sequence). This CDR3 region has 14 residues. The CDR3 protein is CSATGRGPYNEQFF. The CDR3 DNA follows: TGCAGTGCTACGGGGCGGGGTCCCTACAATGAGCAGTTCTTC.

The chain has TRBV12-3 or TRBV12-4 and TRBJ2-2; D unresolved. Trimming took 5 bases from V and 1 from J, leaving 11 bases between them. The CDR3 loop spans 15 amino acids. The CDR3, as DNA: TGTGCCAGCAGTGCATCGACTCAGAACACCGGGGAGCTGTTTTTT. This codes for CASSASTQNTGELFF.

V usage is TRBV11-2 and J usage is TRBJ1-4, with TRBD1 matching over 8 bases. The CDR3 is made up of 15 amino acids. Trimming cost V 5 bases and J 7 bases; bases outside gene matches: 9. From germline, CDR1 is SGHAT and CDR2 FQNNGV. The CDR3 DNA is TGTGCCAGCAGCATCTCGACAGGGGATCGTGAAAAACTGTTTTTT. Translation gives CASSISTGDREKLFF.

This clonotype was picked up a small number of times. This sequence joins TRBV27 and TRBJ1-6; perhaps TRBD1 as D (6 bases). Trimming cost V 3 bases and J 7 bases, with 10 bases left between them. The germline V gene has CDR1 MNHEY and CDR2 SMNVEV (reference sequence). CDR3 size: 14 residues. CDR3 coding DNA: TGTGCCAGCAGTTTCCAGGGGACGAATTCACCCCTCCACTTT. This codes for CASSFQGTNSPLHF.

This clonotype was seen repeatedly, ten times or more. This chain uses TRBV7-6 with TRBJ1-4; 8 bases are shared with TRBD1. The V gene's germline CDR1 is SGHVS and CDR2 FNYEAQ. The CDR3 spans 15 residues. V was pared by 3 bases and J by 7 bases, with 7 bases of the junction left unmatched. CDR3 sequence reads: CASSLEGRGREKLFF. CDR3 bases: TGTGCCAGCAGCTTGGAGGGCAGGGGGCGTGAAAAACTGTTTTTT. The full variable domain, rest sourced from reference TRBV7-6 and TRBJ1-4, is GAGVSQSPRYKVTKRGQDVALRCDPISGHVSLYWYRQALGQGPEFLTYFNYEAQQDKSGLPNDRFSAERPEGSISTLTIQRTEQRDSAMYRCASSLEGRGREKLFFGSGTQLSVL.

The chain couples TRBV7-6 to TRBJ2-3, with TRBD1 matching over 8 bases. Trimming took 1 base from V and 6 from J; bases not matched to a gene: 3. The length of the CDR3 is 14 residues. Germline V lookup: CDR1 SGHVS, CDR2 FNYEAQ. DNA of the CDR3: TGTGCCAGCAGCTTAGGGACAGGGCCCGATACGCAGTATTTT. Translated: CASSLGTGPDTQYF.

The chain uses TRBV10-3 and TRBJ1-6; no firm D call. CDR1 is ENHRY and CDR2 is SYGVKD in the germline V gene. There are 15 residues in the CDR3. The V and J ends lost 2 bases and 3 bases respectively, with 8 bases between them. Here the CDR3 reads CAISEGQSYNSPLHF. As DNA, the CDR3 is TGTGCCATCAGTGAGGGGCAGAGCTATAATTCACCCCTCCACTTT.